The clone carrying this T cell receptor beta chain was counted many times. Its antigen is undetermined. Per the germline V gene, CDR1 is DFQATT and CDR2 is SNEGSKA (reference sequence). The CDR3 is 13 residues long. With 2 bases removed from V and 2 bases from J, the gap between germline ends came to 9 bases. Calling hyperthyroidism stable required that no ophthalmopathy show up within 18 months of follow-up. This sample stems from a study of Graves' ophthalmopathy and Graves' hyperthyroidism. TCR beta CDR3 amplification used RNA transcripts. The first round was an RT-PCR with HTBI primers, and the second round was a multiplex PCR. MiXCR, applied by TCRdb to the multiplex PCR reads, yields one record per CDR3 protein. Of 300,000 to 500,000 distinct CDR3 sequences listed, roughly 15% are singletons. Notes on the study in general: Blood also harbored most expanded thyroid clonotypes above 0.001 frequency.

Sequencing used peripheral blood. This rearrangement joins TRBV20-1 to TRBJ1-2, with D possibly matching TRBD1 (6 bases). This TCR was sampled from a woman aged 18-30 years with stable Graves' hyperthyroidism. Written as DNA, the CDR3 is TGCAGTGCTAGACAGGGGACAAACTATGGCTACACCTTC. Residues: CSARQGTNYGYTF.